Listed here are 24 T cell receptor beta chains from one sample, sequenced in a study of PD-1 blockade in mismatch repair-deficient tumors. Profiling relied on immunoSEQ multiplex PCR, and the TCRdb table lists in-frame clones only, not all of them. The sample has about 79,000 clones, roughly 80% seen once. The sample consisted of peripheral blood, taken 44 weeks after starting pembrolizumab. Every receptor here comes from an adult with mismatch repair-deficient cancer.

The chain carries TRBV5-4 and TRBJ2-1, with TRBD2 matching 14 bases. Germline V gene lookup returns CDR1 SGHNT and CDR2 YYREEE (reference sequence). This CDR3 contains 18 residues. J lost 0 bases, V lost 4 bases, and 6 bases had no gene match. The DNA of the CDR3 is TGTGCCAGCAGCCTTGCTGGACTAGCGGGAGGCTCCTACAATGAGCAGTTCTTC. Translated: CASSLAGLAGGSYNEQFF.

The V gene is TRBV28, the J gene TRBJ1-1, with a weak D call TRBD1 (6 bases). The CDR3 has 15 amino acids. The germline V gene has CDR1 MDHEN and CDR2 SYDVKM. The V end was cut by 6 bases, the J end by 1 base, with 15 bases between. DNA for the CDR3: TGTGCCAGCAGGCCCCACAGGGAATCGAACACTGAAGCTTTCTTT. It translates to CASRPHRESNTEAFF.

Regarding this clone: Other DNA sequences from this sample encode an identical CDR3 as well. The chain uses TRBV7-2 and TRBJ2-3, with D unclear. V lost 2 bases, J lost 2 bases, and 2 bases lay in between. The germline V gene has CDR1 SGHTA and CDR2 FQGNSA. The CDR3 is made up of 12 amino acids. The CDR3 reads CASSLSTDTQYF. CDR3 in DNA: TGTGCCAGCAGCTTATCCACAGATACGCAGTATTTT. The full variable domain, completed using reference TRBV7-2 and TRBJ2-3, is GAGVSQSPSNKVTEKGKDVELRCDPISGHTALYWYRQSLGQGLEFLIYFQGNSAPDKSGLPSDRFSAERTGGSVSTLTIQRTQQEDSAVYLCASSLSTDTQYFGPGTRLTVL.

The V call is TRBV18, the J call TRBJ2-1; 8 bases map to TRBD1. The germline gives CDR1 KGHSH, CDR2 LQKENI. CDR3 length: 15 residues. The V segment lost 3 bases and the J segment 1 base; nucleotides outside the gene matches: 2. The CDR3: CASSPDRGSYNEQFF. The CDR3, as DNA: TGTGCCAGCTCACCCGACAGGGGTTCCTACAATGAGCAGTTCTTC.

Concerning this clone itself: In the same sample, other DNA sequences code for this CDR3. The chain's CDR3 is CASSLLGGNTEAFF. The DNA of the CDR3 is TGTGCCAGCAGCTTGCTTGGGGGGAATACTGAAGCTTTCTTT. The V call is TRBV5-6, the J call TRBJ1-1; a possible D gene is TRBD1 (5 bases). V was cut by 1 base and J by 5 bases, with 12 bases left in between. Germline V gene lookup returns CDR1 SGHDT and CDR2 YYEEEE. The CDR3 sequence is 14 residues long.

This clone was picked up a small number of times. The chain is built from TRBV6-5 and TRBJ2-7, with D possibly being TRBD2 (5 bases). V was pared by 5 bases and J by 6 bases, with 8 bases between. The germline gives CDR1 MNHEY, CDR2 SVGAGI. The CDR3 runs to 11 residues. The CDR3 bases are TGTGCCAGCAGTCACGGAGGCGAGCAGTACTTC. It is translated as CASSHGGEQYF.

In this sample, this clone turned up a few times. CDR3 nucleotides: TGTGCCAGCAGGGTTGAGGGGCGGTACGAGCAGTACTTC. It encodes CASRVEGRYEQYF. The chain recombines TRBV2 with TRBJ2-7; D tentatively reads TRBD1 or TRBD2 (5 bases each). Germline V lookup: CDR1 SNHLY, CDR2 FYNNEI. V lost 6 bases to trimming and J lost 4 bases, with 13 bases between them. This CDR3 is built from 13 residues.

The CDR3 region is CASSLRSQSNQPQHF. The CDR3, as DNA: TGTGCCAGCAGTTTACGGTCCCAGAGCAATCAGCCCCAGCATTTT. The chain is built from TRBV27 and TRBJ1-5; no clear D gene. The CDR3 sequence is 15 residues long. V gave up 2 bases and J gave up 1 base, with 9 bases separating them. Germline V gene data show CDR1 as MNHEY and CDR2 as SMNVEV (reference sequence).

The rearrangement joins TRBV4-1 to TRBJ2-1; 9 bases are shared with TRBD2. The junction had 12 bases not matched to a gene; V was cut back by 8 bases and J by 7 bases. The V gene's germline CDR1 is MGHRA and CDR2 YSYEKL. The length of the CDR3 is 15 residues. The CDR3 region is CASRKGGTSRNEQFF. In DNA, the CDR3 is TGCGCCAGCCGGAAGGGAGGGACTAGCAGAAATGAGCAGTTCTTC.

This clone was seen only once. This chain connects TRBV6-7 to TRBJ2-5; 9 bases align to TRBD2. TRBV6-7 falls under the ORF class, with uncertain function. J was trimmed by 5 bases and V by 5 bases; bases with no gene match: 6. The CDR3 consists of 14 residues. Here the CDR3 reads CASSPLAGWETQYF. For the CDR3, the DNA is TGTGCCAGCAGTCCTCTAGCGGGATGGGAGACCCAGTACTTC.

The J gene is TRBJ1-2, the V gene TRBV6-6; D gene ambiguous. The CDR3 contains 14 residues. Germline CDR1 reads MNHNY; CDR2 reads SVGAGI (reference sequence). V dropped 4 bases and J dropped 5 bases, with 14 bases sitting between them. CDR3 DNA sequence: TGTGCCAGCAGTTTCGACCGACCTCCTTATGGCTACACCTTC. This encodes CASSFDRPPYGYTF.

V is TRBV5-4 and J is TRBJ2-7; 10 bases are shared with TRBD2. The germline V gene encodes CDR1 SGHNT and CDR2 YYREEE (reference sequence). V shed 3 bases, J shed 3 bases, and the junction held 6 bases outside the gene matches. The CDR3 spans 15 residues. CDR3 DNA sequence: TGTGCCAGCAGCTCGCCCGGGACTAGCGTCTACGAGCAGTACTTC. Translated: CASSSPGTSVYEQYF. Drawing the rest from reference TRBV5-4 and TRBJ2-7, the complete variable domain is ETGVTQSPTHLIKTRGQQVTLRCSSQSGHNTVSWYQQALGQGPQFIFQYYREEENGRGNFPPRFSGLQFPNYSSELNVNALELDDSALYLCASSSPGTSVYEQYFGPGTRLTVT.

The chain links TRBV15 to TRBJ1-3; D gene uncertain. Germline V CDR1 and CDR2: LNHNV, YYDKDF (reference sequence). CDR3 size: 16 residues. V lost 0 bases and J lost 5, with 14 bases in between. For the CDR3, the DNA is TGTGCCACCAGCAGAGATAATGACGGAACAAGAAACACCATATATTTT. Encoded protein: CATSRDNDGTRNTIYF.

The rearrangement uses TRBV7-2 and TRBJ2-5, with D tentatively TRBD2 (6 bases). CDR1 SGHTA and CDR2 FQGNSA come from the germline V gene. V was clipped by 10 bases and J by 5 bases, with 11 bases between them. This CDR3 is 11 amino acids long. The CDR3 sequence is CATIGGETQYF. CDR3 DNA sequence: TGTGCCACCATTGGGGGGGAGACCCAGTACTTC.

V gene TRBV11-2 combines with J gene TRBJ2-5, with 10 bases matching TRBD2. The CDR3 is made up of 15 amino acids. Losses at the gene ends were 4 bases for V and 7 bases for J; bases not matched to a gene: 9. Germline CDR1 SGHAT, CDR2 FQNNGV. The DNA of the CDR3 is TGTGCCAGCAGCTCTACTAGCGGGGAAGAGGGGACCCAGTACTTC. This encodes CASSSTSGEEGTQYF.

This chain connects TRBV30 to TRBJ2-7; 8 bases fit TRBD1. The germline gives CDR1 GTSNPN, CDR2 SVGIG (reference sequence). The CDR3 runs to 14 residues. Trimming at V came to 0 bases and at J to 4 bases, leaving 5 bases not matched to a gene. The DNA for the CDR3 is TGTGCCTGGAGTGTGGGGACAGGCACGTACGAGCAGTACTTC. Protein: CAWSVGTGTYEQYF. Variable domain in full (rest from reference TRBV30 and TRBJ2-7): SQTIHQWPATLVQPVGSPLSLECTVEGTSNPNLYWYRQAAGRGLQLLFYSVGIGQISSEVPQNLSASRPQDRQFILSSKKLLLSDSGFYLCAWSVGTGTYEQYFGPGTRLTVT.

The chain joins TRBV9 to TRBJ2-1, with D perhaps being TRBD1 or TRBD2 (5 bases each). There are 18 residues in the CDR3. Germline values: CDR1 SGDLS, CDR2 YYNGEE. Deletions cut 0 bases from V and 0 bases from J, with 16 bases between. CDR3 bases: TGTGCCAGCAGCGTAGGGGACCGTAGAAGGGTCTCCTACAATGAGCAGTTCTTC. Translated: CASSVGDRRRVSYNEQFF.

V gene TRBV7-3 combines with J gene TRBJ2-3, with TRBD2 matching 8 bases. With V trimmed by 4 bases and J by 0 bases, 3 bases remained unmatched. Germline loops: CDR1 SGHTA, CDR2 FQGTGA. This CDR3 has 15 residues. CDR3 protein: CASSSGLGSTDTQYF. CDR3 DNA sequence: TGTGCCAGCAGCTCGGGACTAGGAAGCACAGATACGCAGTATTTT.

The V and J genes are TRBV27 and TRBJ1-5; D gene ambiguous. The V end was cut by 1 base, the J end by 7 bases, with 8 bases between. Looked up from germline, CDR1 is MNHEY and CDR2 is SMNVEV (reference sequence). This CDR3 contains 13 residues. Here the CDR3 DNA reads TGTGCCAGCAGTTTATGGGAGGACCAGCCCCAGCATTTT. It specifies CASSLWEDQPQHF.

The CDR3 DNA reads as TGTGCCAGCAGCGTAACTAGCGGCACAGATACGCAGTATTTT. Its protein is CASSVTSGTDTQYF. V gene TRBV9 combines with J gene TRBJ2-3, with 7 bases fitting TRBD2. V was pared by 1 base and J by 1 base, with 0 bases of the junction left unmatched. Germline lookup yields CDR1 SGDLS and CDR2 YYNGEE. CDR3 length: 14 residues.

The chain combines TRBV4-1 with TRBJ2-2; no clear D. The CDR3 totals 14 residues. The V gene's germline CDR1 is MGHRA and CDR2 YSYEKL. Trimming cost V 2 bases and J 3 bases, with 7 bases left between them. The DNA for the CDR3 is TGCGCCAGCAGCCAATTCCGGGACACCGGGGAGCTGTTTTTT. This translates into CASSQFRDTGELFF.

The chain joins TRBV5-4 to TRBJ1-2, with 10 bases matching TRBD1. The CDR3 is 15 residues long. The germline gives CDR1 SGHNT, CDR2 YYREEE (reference sequence). V lost 1 base and J lost 8; bases outside the gene matches: 8. In DNA, the CDR3 is TGTGCCAGCAGCTTGAGGGGACAGGGGTGGGGAGGCTACACCTTC. This codes for CASSLRGQGWGGYTF.

This chain uses TRBV9 with TRBJ2-7, with 10 bases lining up with TRBD2. The CDR3 covers 14 residues. After removal of 4 bases from V and 5 bases from J, the junction contained 6 bases not matched to a gene. Germline CDR1 reads SGDLS; CDR2 reads YYNGEE. The CDR3 is CASSPSGSRDEQYF. DNA for the CDR3: TGTGCCAGCAGCCCTAGCGGGAGTCGAGACGAGCAGTACTTC.

V is TRBV6-1 and J is TRBJ2-2, with a weak D call TRBD2 (6 bases). Trimming removed 6 bases from V and 4 bases from J, with 15 bases in between. The CDR3 totals 15 residues. Germline loops: CDR1 MNHNS, CDR2 SASEGT. CDR3 in DNA: TGTGCCAGCAGAGGAGCGGGTCGGCTCACCGGGGAGCTGTTTTTT. Its protein is CASRGAGRLTGELFF.